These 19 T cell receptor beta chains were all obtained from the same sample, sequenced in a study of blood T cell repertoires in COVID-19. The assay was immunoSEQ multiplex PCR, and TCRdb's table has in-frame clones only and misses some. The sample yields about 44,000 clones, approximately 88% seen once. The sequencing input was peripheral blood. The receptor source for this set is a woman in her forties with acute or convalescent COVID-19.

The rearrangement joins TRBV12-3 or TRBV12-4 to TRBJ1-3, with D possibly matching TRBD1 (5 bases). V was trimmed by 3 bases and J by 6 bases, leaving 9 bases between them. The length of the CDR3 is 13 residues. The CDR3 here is CASSLEQANTIYF. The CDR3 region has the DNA TGTGCCAGCAGTTTGGAACAGGCAAACACCATATATTTT.

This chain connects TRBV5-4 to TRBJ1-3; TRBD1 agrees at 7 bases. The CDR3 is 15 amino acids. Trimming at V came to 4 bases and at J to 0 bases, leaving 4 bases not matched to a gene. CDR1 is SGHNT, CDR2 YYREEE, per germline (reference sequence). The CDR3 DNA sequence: TGTGCCAGCAGCCGGGACAGCAGCTCTGGAAACACCATATATTTT. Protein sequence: CASSRDSSSGNTIYF.

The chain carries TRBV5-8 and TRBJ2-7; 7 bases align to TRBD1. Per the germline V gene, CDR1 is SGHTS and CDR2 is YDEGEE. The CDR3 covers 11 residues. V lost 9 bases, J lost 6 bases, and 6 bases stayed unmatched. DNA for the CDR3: TGTGCCATCATGACAGGGTTCGAGCAGTACTTC. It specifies CAIMTGFEQYF.

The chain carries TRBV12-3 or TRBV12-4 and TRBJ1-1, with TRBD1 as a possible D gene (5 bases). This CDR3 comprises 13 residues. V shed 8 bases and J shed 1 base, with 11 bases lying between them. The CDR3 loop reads CASQHGGNTEAFF. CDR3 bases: TGTGCCAGCCAACACGGGGGGAACACTGAAGCTTTCTTT.

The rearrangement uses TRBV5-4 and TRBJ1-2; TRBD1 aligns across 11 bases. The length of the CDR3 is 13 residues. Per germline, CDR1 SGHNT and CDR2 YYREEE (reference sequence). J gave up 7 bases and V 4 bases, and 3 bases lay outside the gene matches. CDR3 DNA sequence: TGTGCCAGCAGCCGGGACAGGGGGAGTGGCTACACCTTC. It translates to CASSRDRGSGYTF.

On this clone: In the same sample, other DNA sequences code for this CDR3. The CDR3: CAWSPRETQYF. Written as DNA, the CDR3 is TGTGCCTGGAGCCCGAGGGAGACCCAGTACTTC. The V and J genes are TRBV30 and TRBJ2-5; D gene uncertain. Trimming removed 3 bases from V and 5 bases from J, with 7 bases in between. Germline CDR1 reads GTSNPN; CDR2 reads SVGIG (reference sequence). This CDR3 has 11 amino acids.

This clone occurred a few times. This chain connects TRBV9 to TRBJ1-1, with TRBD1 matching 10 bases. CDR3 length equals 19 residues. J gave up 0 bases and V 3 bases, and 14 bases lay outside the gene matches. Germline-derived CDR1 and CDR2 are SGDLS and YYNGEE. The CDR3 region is CASSANIVEGTGVNTEAFF. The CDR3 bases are TGTGCCAGCAGCGCGAACATAGTAGAGGGGACAGGGGTGAACACTGAAGCTTTCTTT.

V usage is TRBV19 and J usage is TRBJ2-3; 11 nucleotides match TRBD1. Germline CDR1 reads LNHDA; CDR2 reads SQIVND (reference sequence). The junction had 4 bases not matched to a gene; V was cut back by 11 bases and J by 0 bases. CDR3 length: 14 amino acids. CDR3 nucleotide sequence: TGTGCCTCACGGGACAGGGGGAGCACAGATACGCAGTATTTT. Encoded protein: CASRDRGSTDTQYF.

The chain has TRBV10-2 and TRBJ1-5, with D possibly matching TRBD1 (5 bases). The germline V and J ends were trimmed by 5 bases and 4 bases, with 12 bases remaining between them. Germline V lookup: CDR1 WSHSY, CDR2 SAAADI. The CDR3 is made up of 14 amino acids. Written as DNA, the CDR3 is TGCGCCAGCAGTATGCGGGGCGGGAATCAGCCCCAGCATTTT. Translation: CASSMRGGNQPQHF.

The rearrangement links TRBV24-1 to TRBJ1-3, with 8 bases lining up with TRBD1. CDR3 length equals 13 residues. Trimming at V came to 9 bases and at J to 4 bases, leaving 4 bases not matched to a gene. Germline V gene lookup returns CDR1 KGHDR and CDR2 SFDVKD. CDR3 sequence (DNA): TGTGCCACCGCAGGGGGCTCCGGAAACACCATATATTTT. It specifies CATAGGSGNTIYF.

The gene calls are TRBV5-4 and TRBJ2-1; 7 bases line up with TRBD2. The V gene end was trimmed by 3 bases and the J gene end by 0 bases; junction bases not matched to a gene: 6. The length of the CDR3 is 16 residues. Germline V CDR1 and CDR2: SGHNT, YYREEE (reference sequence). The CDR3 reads CASSSLGGSSYNEQFF. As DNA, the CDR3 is TGTGCCAGCAGCTCCCTGGGGGGGAGCTCCTACAATGAGCAGTTCTTC.

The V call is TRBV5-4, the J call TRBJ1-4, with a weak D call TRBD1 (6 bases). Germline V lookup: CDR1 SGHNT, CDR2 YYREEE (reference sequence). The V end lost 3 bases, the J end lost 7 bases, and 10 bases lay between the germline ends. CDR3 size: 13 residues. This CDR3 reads CASSSGGAEKLFF. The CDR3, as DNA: TGTGCCAGCAGCTCTGGGGGGGCTGAAAAACTGTTTTTT.

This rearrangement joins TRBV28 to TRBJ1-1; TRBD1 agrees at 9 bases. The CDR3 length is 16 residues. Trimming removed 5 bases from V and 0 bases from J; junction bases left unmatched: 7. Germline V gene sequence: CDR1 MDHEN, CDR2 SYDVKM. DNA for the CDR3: TGTGCCAGCAGTCCATCCGGGACAGGGATGAACACTGAAGCTTTCTTT. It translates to CASSPSGTGMNTEAFF.

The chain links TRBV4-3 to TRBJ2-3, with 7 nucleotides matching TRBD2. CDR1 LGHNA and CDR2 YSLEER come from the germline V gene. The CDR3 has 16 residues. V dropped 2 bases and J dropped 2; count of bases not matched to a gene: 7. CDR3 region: CASSQSGNPLTDTQYF. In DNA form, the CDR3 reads TGCGCCAGCAGCCAAAGCGGGAACCCCCTCACAGATACGCAGTATTTT.

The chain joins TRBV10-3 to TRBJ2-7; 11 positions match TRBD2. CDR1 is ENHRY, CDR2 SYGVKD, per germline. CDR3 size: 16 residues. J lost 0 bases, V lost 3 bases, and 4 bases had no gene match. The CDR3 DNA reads TGTGCCATCAGTGAACCTAGCGGGAGGAGCTCCTACGAGCAGTACTTC. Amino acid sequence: CAISEPSGRSSYEQYF.

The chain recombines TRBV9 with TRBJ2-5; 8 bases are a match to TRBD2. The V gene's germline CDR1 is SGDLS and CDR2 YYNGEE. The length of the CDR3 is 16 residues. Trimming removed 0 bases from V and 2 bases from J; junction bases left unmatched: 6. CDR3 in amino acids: CASSVEGGGPQETQYF. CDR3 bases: TGTGCCAGCAGCGTAGAGGGCGGGGGGCCGCAAGAGACCCAGTACTTC.

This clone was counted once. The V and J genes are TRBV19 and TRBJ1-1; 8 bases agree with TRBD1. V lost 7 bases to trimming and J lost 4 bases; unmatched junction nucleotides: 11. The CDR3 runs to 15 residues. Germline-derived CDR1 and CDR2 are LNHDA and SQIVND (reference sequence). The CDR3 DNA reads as TGTGCCAGTACCAAGGCAGGGGGCGGGGGCACTGAAGCTTTCTTT. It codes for CASTKAGGGGTEAFF.

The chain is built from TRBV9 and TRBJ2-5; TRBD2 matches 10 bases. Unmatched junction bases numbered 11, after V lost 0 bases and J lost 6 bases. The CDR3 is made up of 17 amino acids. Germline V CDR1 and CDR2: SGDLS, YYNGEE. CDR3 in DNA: TGTGCCAGCAGCGTAGCAGGGAGCGGGGGGGCATTCCAGACCCAGTACTTC. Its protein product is CASSVAGSGGAFQTQYF.

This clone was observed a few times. This CDR3 reads CASNYRDNTEAFF. DNA of the CDR3: TGTGCCAGCAACTACAGGGATAACACTGAAGCTTTCTTT. The V gene is TRBV2, the J gene TRBJ1-1; possibly TRBD1 for D (6 bases). This CDR3 contains 13 residues. Trimming took 7 bases from V and 2 from J, leaving 11 bases between them. Germline lookup yields CDR1 SNHLY and CDR2 FYNNEI.